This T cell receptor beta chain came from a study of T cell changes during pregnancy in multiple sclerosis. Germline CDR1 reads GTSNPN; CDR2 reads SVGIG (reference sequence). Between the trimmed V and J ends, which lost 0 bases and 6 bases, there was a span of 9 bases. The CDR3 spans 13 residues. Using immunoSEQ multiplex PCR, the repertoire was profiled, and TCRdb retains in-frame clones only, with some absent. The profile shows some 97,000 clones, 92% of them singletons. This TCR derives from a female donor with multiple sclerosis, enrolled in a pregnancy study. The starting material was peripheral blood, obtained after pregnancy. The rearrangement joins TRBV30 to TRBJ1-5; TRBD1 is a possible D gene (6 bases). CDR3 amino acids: CAWSVQGGQPQHF. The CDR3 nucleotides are TGTGCCTGGAGTGTACAGGGTGGTCAGCCCCAGCATTTT.